Sequencing of this T cell receptor beta chain was carried out in a study of PD-L1 blockade in urothelial cancer. Data came from immunoSEQ multiplex PCR; TCRdb stores just in-frame clones and leaves some out. The sample yields fewer than 45,000 clones, around 80% seen once. Disease in patients was locally advanced or metastatic urothelial carcinoma. CDR1 is SGHRS and CDR2 is YFSETQ in the germline V gene. V was clipped by 4 bases and J by 3 bases; unmatched bases: 7. The CDR3 runs 15 residues. This TCR was recovered from a man between 65 and 85 years old with urothelial cancer. V usage is TRBV5-1 and J usage is TRBJ2-3; 8 positions match TRBD2. Sequenced here: PBMCs, sampled around atezolizumab (anti-PD-L1) treatment. The CDR3 nucleotides read TGCGCCAGCAGCCGGGAGGGGATGGGGACAGATACGCAGTATTTT. This codes for CASSREGMGTDTQYF.